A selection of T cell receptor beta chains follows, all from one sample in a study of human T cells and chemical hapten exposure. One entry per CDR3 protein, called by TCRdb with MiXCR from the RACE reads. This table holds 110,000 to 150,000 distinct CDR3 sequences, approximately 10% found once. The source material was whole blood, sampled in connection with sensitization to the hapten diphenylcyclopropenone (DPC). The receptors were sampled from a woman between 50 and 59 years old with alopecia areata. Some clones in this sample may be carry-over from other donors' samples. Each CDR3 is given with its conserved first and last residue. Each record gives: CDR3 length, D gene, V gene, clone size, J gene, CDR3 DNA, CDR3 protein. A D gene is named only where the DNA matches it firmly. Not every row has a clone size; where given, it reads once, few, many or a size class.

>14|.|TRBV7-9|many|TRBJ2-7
TGTGCCAGCAGCCCAGTGGTCGTCGGTAGCGAGCAGTACTTC
CASSPVVVGSEQYF
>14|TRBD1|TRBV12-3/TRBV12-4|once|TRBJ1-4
TGTGCCAGCCGTACGACAGGGGCGGGTGAAAAACTGTTTTTT
CASRTTGAGEKLFF
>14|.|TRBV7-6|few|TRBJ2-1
TGTGCCAGCAGCTTAGTCGACGCCTACAATGAGCAGTTCTTC
CASSLVDAYNEQFF
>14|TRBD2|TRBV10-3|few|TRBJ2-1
TGTGCCATCACAGCGGGATGGCCGGGCAATGAGCAGTTCTTC
CAITAGWPGNEQFF
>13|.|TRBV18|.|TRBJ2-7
TGTGCCAGCTCACCCCAGCGCTCCTACGAGCAGTACTTC
CASSPQRSYEQYF
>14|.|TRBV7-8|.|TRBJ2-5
TGTGCCAGCAGCTTATACCAGGGAGTAGAGACCCAGTACTTC
CASSLYQGVETQYF
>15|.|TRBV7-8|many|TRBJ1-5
TGTGCCAGCAGCTTAGCGGAACGGTCCAATCAGCCCCAGCATTTT
CASSLAERSNQPQHF
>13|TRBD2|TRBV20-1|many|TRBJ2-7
TGCAGTGTTAACGCGGGAGTATTCTACGAGCAGTACTTC
CSVNAGVFYEQYF
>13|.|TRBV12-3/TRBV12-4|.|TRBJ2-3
TGTTCCAGCAGTTTAGGTCACTCCGATACGCAGTATTTT
CSSSLGHSDTQYF
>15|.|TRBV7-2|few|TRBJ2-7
TGTGCCAGCAGGAAAGGGGGGAGCGGACCCTACGAGCAGTACTTC
CASRKGGSGPYEQYF
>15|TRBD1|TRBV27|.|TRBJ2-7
TGTGCCAGCAGTTCCCAGTCGGGACAGGGCTACGAGCAGTACTTC
CASSSQSGQGYEQYF